These 24 T cell receptor beta chains share one sample of origin, sequenced in a study of T cell responses to AZD1222 COVID-19 vaccine. Data came from immunoSEQ multiplex PCR; TCRdb stores just in-frame clones and leaves some out. The sample includes 98,000 or so clones, roughly 93% seen only once; the top ten take 4% to 5.5%. Here the sequenced sample was peripheral blood, taken on day 0 of AZD1222 vaccination. These receptors came from an adult in good health.

CDR3 DNA: TGTGCCAGCAGCAGCGCGAAGAGGGCGGATAGCACAGATACGCAGTATTTT. As protein: CASSSAKRADSTDTQYF. V usage is TRBV9 and J usage is TRBJ2-3, with D maybe TRBD2 (5 bases). V lost 4 bases and J lost 0, with 18 bases in between. This CDR3 region has 17 residues. In germline, CDR1 is SGDLS, CDR2 YYNGEE.

V gene TRBV7-9 combines with J gene TRBJ1-5, with D maybe TRBD1 (6 bases). This CDR3 is 14 amino acids long. V lost 1 base, J lost 4 bases, and 8 bases lay in between. The germline gives CDR1 SEHNR, CDR2 FQNEAQ (reference sequence). In DNA, the CDR3 is TGTGCCAGCAGCTTAGATCAGGGGAATCAGCCCCAGCATTTT. Protein product: CASSLDQGNQPQHF. Combining the CDR3 with reference TRBV7-9 and TRBJ1-5 gives the whole variable domain DTGVSQNPRHKITKRGQNVTFRCDPISEHNRLYWYRQTLGQGPEFLTYFQNEAQLEKSRLLSDRFSAERPKGSFSTLEIQRTEQGDSAMYLCASSLDQGNQPQHFGDGTRLSIL.

The V gene is TRBV18, the J gene TRBJ1-2, with D tentatively TRBD1 (6 bases). V dropped 3 bases and J dropped 6 bases, with 20 bases sitting between them. Germline-derived CDR1 and CDR2 are KGHSH and LQKENI. The CDR3 extends over 16 amino acids. This CDR3 is CASSPGSQAGGNGYTF. For the CDR3, the DNA is TGTGCCAGCTCACCTGGGTCCCAGGCCGGGGGCAATGGCTACACCTTC.

This chain links TRBV10-2 with TRBJ2-3; 9 bases are a match to TRBD1. The length of the CDR3 is 14 residues. Per germline, CDR1 WSHSY and CDR2 SAAADI. The ends lost 8 bases at V and 2 bases at J; junction bases unmatched: 5. This chain's CDR3 is CASGGTGNTDTQYF. The CDR3 nucleotides read TGCGCCAGCGGAGGGACAGGGAACACAGATACGCAGTATTTT.

This chain joins TRBV20-1 and TRBJ2-1, with D uncertain. The CDR3 has 10 amino acids. CDR1 is DFQATT, CDR2 SNEGSKA, per germline (reference sequence). V was trimmed by 4 bases and J by 6 bases, leaving 4 bases between them. The CDR3 here is CSAITNEQFF. CDR3 nucleotide sequence: TGCAGTGCTATTACCAATGAGCAGTTCTTC.

This clone has only a few counts. V usage is TRBV6-4 and J usage is TRBJ2-6, with 8 nucleotides matching TRBD2. J was trimmed by 4 bases and V by 6 bases; bases with no gene match: 8. Germline CDR1 is MRHNA and CDR2 is SNTAGT. The CDR3 spans 16 residues. CDR3 sequence: CASSAGGTSGANVLTF. Written as DNA, the CDR3 is TGTGCCAGCAGCGCGGGGGGAACCTCCGGGGCCAACGTCCTGACTTTC.

The rearrangement links TRBV5-1 to TRBJ1-4; 8 bases align to TRBD1. The CDR3 length is 14 residues. The germline V gene encodes CDR1 SGHRS and CDR2 YFSETQ. V lost 6 bases and J lost 7; bases outside the gene matches: 8. CDR3: CASTPGTGGEKLFF. For the CDR3, the DNA is TGCGCCAGCACCCCGGGGACAGGAGGTGAAAAACTGTTTTTT.

This chain uses TRBV19 with TRBJ2-2, with a tentative D call TRBD1 (6 bases). In germline, CDR1 is LNHDA, CDR2 SQIVND (reference sequence). The length of the CDR3 is 18 residues. V lost 5 bases and J lost 3, with 22 bases in between. The CDR3 sequence: CASSYPLGDKWDTGELFF. The CDR3 region has the DNA TGTGCCAGTAGTTACCCCCTGGGGGACAAATGGGACACCGGGGAGCTGTTTTTT.

The chain uses TRBV5-8 and TRBJ1-1; D is unresolved. Per the germline V gene, CDR1 is SGHTS and CDR2 is YDEGEE. The CDR3 runs to 14 residues. The ends were cut back, 2 bases at V and 4 bases at J, with 12 bases in the middle. The CDR3 region has the DNA TGTGCCAGCAGCTTTCGGATATTCAGCACTGAAGCTTTCTTT. Its translation is CASSFRIFSTEAFF.

This sequence joins TRBV28 and TRBJ1-2; the D is unclear. Trimming cost V 6 bases and J 1 base, with 3 bases left between them. The V gene's germline CDR1 is MDHEN and CDR2 SYDVKM. This CDR3 contains 11 residues. The CDR3 is CASSRNYGYTF. CDR3 coding DNA: TGTGCCAGCAGCCGTAACTATGGCTACACCTTC.

CDR3 coding DNA: TGTGCCAGCAGACCCGGGACAGGGTTTTACGAGCAGTACTTC. Its protein is CASRPGTGFYEQYF. The V gene is TRBV2, the J gene TRBJ2-7; 9 bases align to TRBD1. The V gene end was trimmed by 6 bases and the J gene end by 4 bases; junction bases not matched to a gene: 7. The CDR3 covers 14 residues. Germline V gene lookup returns CDR1 SNHLY and CDR2 FYNNEI.

The V gene is TRBV6-1, the J gene TRBJ2-1, with D tentatively TRBD2 (6 bases). This CDR3 is 16 amino acids long. Per germline, CDR1 MNHNS and CDR2 SASEGT. The V and J ends lost 4 bases and 8 bases respectively, with 21 bases between them. The CDR3 DNA follows: TGTGCCAGCAGTGTTGTGGAGGGGTTCGGGGTCCATGAGCAGTTCTTC. Protein product: CASSVVEGFGVHEQFF.

The gene calls are TRBV6-5 and TRBJ1-1; D is perhaps TRBD1 (5 bases). Germline assignment: CDR1 MNHEY and CDR2 SVGAGI. The length of the CDR3 is 12 residues. V was shortened by 7 bases and J by 10 bases, with 16 bases between the two germline ends. In DNA, the CDR3 is TGTGCCAGCATCCCGGGAGGTGGGGGAGCTTTCTTT. Its protein product is CASIPGGGGAFF.

The CDR3 loop reads CAISSPRGQGKETQYF. The CDR3 DNA is TGTGCCATCAGCTCTCCGAGGGGTCAGGGTAAAGAGACCCAGTACTTC. This rearrangement joins TRBV10-3 to TRBJ2-5; the D call may be TRBD1 or TRBD2 (5 bases each). CDR3 size: 16 residues. V was shortened by 6 bases and J by 3 bases, with 20 bases between the two germline ends. The germline V gene has CDR1 ENHRY and CDR2 SYGVKD.

The chain has TRBV6-5 and TRBJ2-1; D is unclear. Germline V gene lookup returns CDR1 MNHEY and CDR2 SVGAGI. The CDR3 length is 13 residues. The V end lost 6 bases, the J end lost 0 bases, and 6 bases lay between the germline ends. The CDR3 here is CASSRISYNEQFF. The CDR3 coding sequence is TGTGCCAGCAGCCGGATCTCCTACAATGAGCAGTTCTTC.

CDR3 sequence reads: CASSLGGVSGHGYTF. The DNA for the CDR3 is TGCGCCAGCAGCTTGGGTGGGGTCTCGGGGCATGGCTACACCTTC. The chain combines TRBV5-1 with TRBJ1-2; weak D call: TRBD1 (5 bases). The CDR3 runs to 15 residues. CDR1 and CDR2 (germline): SGHRS, YFSETQ. V was pared by 0 bases and J by 6 bases, with 15 bases between.

The chain uses TRBV11-2 and TRBJ1-2; maybe TRBD1 (6 bases). The CDR3 length is 16 residues. CDR1 SGHAT and CDR2 FQNNGV come from the germline V gene. The V and J ends lost 4 bases and 7 bases respectively, with 22 bases between them. The CDR3 bases are TGTGCCAGCAGCTCCCCCCGTATAAACAGGGTGGGTGGCTACACCTTC. This codes for CASSSPRINRVGGYTF. The complete variable domain, with remaining parts taken from reference TRBV11-2 and TRBJ1-2, reads EAGVAQSPRYKIIEKRQSVAFWCNPISGHATLYWYQQILGQGPKLLIQFQNNGVVDDSQLPKDRFSAERLKGVDSTLKIQPAKLEDSAVYLCASSSPRINRVGGYTFGSGTRLTVV.

The chain uses TRBV28 and TRBJ2-5; no firm D call. CDR1 and CDR2 from the germline V gene are MDHEN and SYDVKM. V lost 2 bases to trimming and J lost 5 bases, with 6 bases between them. The CDR3 contains 12 residues. CDR3 amino acids: CASSLVRETQYF. The CDR3 nucleotides are TGTGCCAGCAGTTTAGTAAGGGAGACCCAGTACTTC.

V gene TRBV7-9 combines with J gene TRBJ1-3, with no clear D. The CDR3 length is 13 residues. CDR1 and CDR2 (germline): SEHNR, FQNEAQ (reference sequence). Trimming took 8 bases from V and 5 from J, leaving 13 bases between them. The CDR3 DNA is TGTGCCAGCTCCAAACCCGCCCGAAACACCATATATTTT. As protein: CASSKPARNTIYF.

The genes are TRBV5-1 and TRBJ1-6; weak D call: TRBD1 (6 bases). Germline values: CDR1 SGHRS, CDR2 YFSETQ. The CDR3 runs 16 residues. Trimming stripped 1 base from V and 9 bases from J, with 17 bases between. CDR3 residues: CASSLLQDRGTSPLHF. The CDR3 DNA sequence: TGCGCCAGCAGCTTGCTCCAGGACAGAGGGACTTCACCCCTCCACTTT. Drawing the rest from reference TRBV5-1 and TRBJ1-6, the complete variable domain is KAGVTQTPRYLIKTRGQQVTLSCSPISGHRSVSWYQQTPGQGLQFLFEYFSETQRNKGNFPGRFSGRQFSNSRSEMNVSTLELGDSALYLCASSLLQDRGTSPLHFGNGTRLTVT.

The V call is TRBV29-1, the J call TRBJ1-1; possible D gene TRBD1, 6 bases. The CDR3 is made up of 14 amino acids. CDR1 and CDR2 (germline): SQVTM, ANQGSEA. The V end lost 4 bases, the J end lost 0 bases, and 12 bases lay between the germline ends. This chain's CDR3 is CSVVVQGMNTEAFF. The CDR3 DNA reads as TGCAGCGTTGTGGTACAGGGCATGAACACTGAAGCTTTCTTT. The whole variable domain, filled in from reference TRBV29-1 and TRBJ1-1, reads SAVISQKPSRDICQRGTSLTIQCQVDSQVTMMFWYRQQPGQSLTLIATANQGSEATYESGFVIDKFPISRPNLTFSTLTVSNMSPEDSSIYLCSVVVQGMNTEAFFGQGTRLTVV.

The chain recombines TRBV5-4 with TRBJ1-2, with 9 bases lining up with TRBD1. The J segment lost 4 bases and the V segment lost 1 base, leaving 2 bases of the junction unmatched. Germline CDR1 SGHNT, CDR2 YYREEE (reference sequence). The CDR3 contains 14 residues. The CDR3 sequence is CASSLTGGAYGYTF. CDR3 in DNA: TGTGCCAGCAGCTTGACAGGGGGCGCCTATGGCTACACCTTC.

The chain is built from TRBV7-6 and TRBJ2-7, with TRBD2 matching 8 bases. CDR1 and CDR2 from the germline V gene are SGHVS and FNYEAQ. The CDR3 length is 16 residues. V lost 1 base to trimming and J lost 3 bases; unmatched junction nucleotides: 8. CDR3: CASSLEAGGRVYEQYF. In DNA form, the CDR3 reads TGTGCCAGCAGCTTAGAGGCGGGGGGCAGGGTCTACGAGCAGTACTTC.

This chain joins TRBV29-1 and TRBJ2-3, with TRBD2 matching over 10 bases. Per germline, CDR1 SQVTM and CDR2 ANQGSEA. The CDR3 length is 14 residues. V shed 7 bases and J 0 bases; nucleotides not matched to a gene: 4. The CDR3 sequence: CSGQAGGSTDTQYF. CDR3 sequence (DNA): TGCAGCGGCCAAGCGGGAGGGAGCACAGATACGCAGTATTTT.